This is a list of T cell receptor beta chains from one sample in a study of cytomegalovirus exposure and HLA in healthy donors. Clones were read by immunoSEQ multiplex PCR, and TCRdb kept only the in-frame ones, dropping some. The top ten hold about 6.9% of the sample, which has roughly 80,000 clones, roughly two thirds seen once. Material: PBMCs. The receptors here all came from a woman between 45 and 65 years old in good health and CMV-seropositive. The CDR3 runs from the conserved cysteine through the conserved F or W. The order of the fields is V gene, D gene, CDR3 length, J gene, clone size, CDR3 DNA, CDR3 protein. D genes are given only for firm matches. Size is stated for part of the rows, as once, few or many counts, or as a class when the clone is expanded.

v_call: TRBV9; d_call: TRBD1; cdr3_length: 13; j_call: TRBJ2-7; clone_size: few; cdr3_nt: TGTGCCAGCAGCTCCGGGACAGCCTACGAGCAGTACTTC; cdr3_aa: CASSSGTAYEQYF
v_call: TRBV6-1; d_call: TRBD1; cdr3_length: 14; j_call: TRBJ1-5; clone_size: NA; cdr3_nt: TGTGCCAGCAGTCCGACAGGGGGCGGTCAGCCCCAGCATTTT; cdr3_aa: CASSPTGGGQPQHF
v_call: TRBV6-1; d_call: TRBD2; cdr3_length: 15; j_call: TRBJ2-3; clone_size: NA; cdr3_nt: TGTGCCAGCAGTGAAACTAGCGGGGGCACAGATACGCAGTATTTT; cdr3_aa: CASSETSGGTDTQYF
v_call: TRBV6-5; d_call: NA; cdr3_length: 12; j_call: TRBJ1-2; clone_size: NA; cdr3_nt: TGTGCCAGCTGGAGTCGTTCCTGGGGCTACACCTTC; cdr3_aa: CASWSRSWGYTF
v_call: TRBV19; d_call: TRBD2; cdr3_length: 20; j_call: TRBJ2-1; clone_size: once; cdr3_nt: TGTGCCAGTAGCAAGGGGCGTTGGGCTAGCGGGGGGGCCGGTTACAATGAGCAGTTCTTC; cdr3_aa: CASSKGRWASGGAGYNEQFF
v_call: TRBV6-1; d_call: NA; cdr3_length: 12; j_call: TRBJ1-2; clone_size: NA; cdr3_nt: TGTGCCAGCAGAAGCAGGGTGGCTGGCTACACCTTC; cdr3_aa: CASRSRVAGYTF
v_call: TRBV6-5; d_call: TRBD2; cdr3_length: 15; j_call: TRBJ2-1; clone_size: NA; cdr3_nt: TGTGCCAGCAGCCTACCTAGCGGGGGCCACAATGAGCAGTTCTTC; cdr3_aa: CASSLPSGGHNEQFF
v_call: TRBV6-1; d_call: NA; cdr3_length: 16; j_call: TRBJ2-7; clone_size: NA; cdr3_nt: TGTGCCAGCAGTGCGGGGTCCATTTTTATCTCCTACGAGCAGTACTTC; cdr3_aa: CASSAGSIFISYEQYF
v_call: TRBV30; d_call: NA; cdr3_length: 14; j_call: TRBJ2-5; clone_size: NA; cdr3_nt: TGTGCCTGGAGTGTCGGGTCTACCAAAGAGACCCAGTACTTC; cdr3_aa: CAWSVGSTKETQYF
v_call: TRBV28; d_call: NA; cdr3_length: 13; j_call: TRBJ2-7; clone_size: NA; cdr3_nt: TGTGCCAGCAGGAAGACAAGTTTCTACGAGCAGTACTTC; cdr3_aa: CASRKTSFYEQYF
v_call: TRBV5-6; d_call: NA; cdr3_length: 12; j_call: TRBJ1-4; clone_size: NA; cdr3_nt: TGTGCCAGCAGCTCACAGGGTGGAAAACTGTTTTTT; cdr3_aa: CASSSQGGKLFF
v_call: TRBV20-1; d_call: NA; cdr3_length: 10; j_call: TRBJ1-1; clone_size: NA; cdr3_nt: TGCAGTGCTGGTAGGGACAAAGCTTTCTTT; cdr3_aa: CSAGRDKAFF
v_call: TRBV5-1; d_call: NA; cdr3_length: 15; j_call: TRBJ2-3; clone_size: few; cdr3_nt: TGCGCCAGCGCCATCCAGGGCGGTGGCACAGATACGCAGTATTTT; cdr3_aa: CASAIQGGGTDTQYF
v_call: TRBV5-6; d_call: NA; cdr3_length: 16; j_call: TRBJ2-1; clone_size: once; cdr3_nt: TGTGCCAGCAGCTACCCGCTTCGCGGGGAGAACAATGAGCAGTTCTTC; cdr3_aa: CASSYPLRGENNEQFF
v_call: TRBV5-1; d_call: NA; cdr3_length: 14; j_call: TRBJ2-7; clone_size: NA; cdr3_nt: TGCGCCAGCAGCTTGCAGGGGCAGGACTACGAGCAGTACTTC; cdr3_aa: CASSLQGQDYEQYF
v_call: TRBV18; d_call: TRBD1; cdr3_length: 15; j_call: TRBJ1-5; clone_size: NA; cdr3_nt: TGTGCCAGCTCACCAAATCAGGGGGCAGAACAGCCCCAGCATTTT; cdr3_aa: CASSPNQGAEQPQHF
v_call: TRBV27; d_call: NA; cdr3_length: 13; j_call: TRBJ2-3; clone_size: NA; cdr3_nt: TGTGCCAGCAGTCGACGGGGAACAGATACGCAGTATTTT; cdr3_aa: CASSRRGTDTQYF
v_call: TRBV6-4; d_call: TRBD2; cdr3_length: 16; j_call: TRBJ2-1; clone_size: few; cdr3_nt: TGTGCCAGCAGTGACGGGACTAGCGGGGGGGACAATGAGCAGTTCTTC; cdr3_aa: CASSDGTSGGDNEQFF
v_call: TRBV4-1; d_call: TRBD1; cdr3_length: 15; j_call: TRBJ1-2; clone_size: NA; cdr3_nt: TGCGCCAGCATCCCTAACCGGGACAGGGTAGACGGCTACACCTTC; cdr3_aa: CASIPNRDRVDGYTF
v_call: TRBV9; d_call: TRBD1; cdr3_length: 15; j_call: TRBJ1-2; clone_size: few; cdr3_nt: TGTGCCAGCAGCTCTTCGACCGGGACAGCTTATGGCTACACCTTC; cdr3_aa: CASSSSTGTAYGYTF
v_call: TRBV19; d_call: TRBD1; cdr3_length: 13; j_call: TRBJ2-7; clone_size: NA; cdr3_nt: TGTGCCAGTAGTTCGACAGGGGACTACGAGCAGTACTTC; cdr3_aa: CASSSTGDYEQYF
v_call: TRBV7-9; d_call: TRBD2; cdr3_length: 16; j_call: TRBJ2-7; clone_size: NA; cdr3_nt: TGTGCCAGCAGCTTCCGGGGACTAGCGGGGGCTCACGAGCAGTACTTC; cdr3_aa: CASSFRGLAGAHEQYF
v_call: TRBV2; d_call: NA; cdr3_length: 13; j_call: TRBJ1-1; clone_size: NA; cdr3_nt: TGTGCCAGCGCTACGGGGGTGAACACTGAAGCTTTCTTT; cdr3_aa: CASATGVNTEAFF
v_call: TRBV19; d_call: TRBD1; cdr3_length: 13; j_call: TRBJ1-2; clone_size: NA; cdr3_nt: TGTGCCAGCAGACAGGGGAGTTACTATGGCTACACCTTC; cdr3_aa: CASRQGSYYGYTF
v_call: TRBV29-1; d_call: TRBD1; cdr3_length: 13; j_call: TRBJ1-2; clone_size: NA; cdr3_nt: TGCAGCGTTGGGACAGGGTCCCTTTATGGCTACACCTTC; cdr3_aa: CSVGTGSLYGYTF
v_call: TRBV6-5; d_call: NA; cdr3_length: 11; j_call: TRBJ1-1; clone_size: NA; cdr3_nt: TGTGCCAGCAGCCGCCCGGGAGAAGCTTTCTTT; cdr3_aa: CASSRPGEAFF
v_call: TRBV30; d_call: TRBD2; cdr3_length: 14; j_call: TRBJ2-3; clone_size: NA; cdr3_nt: TGTGCCTGGAGTAGGACTAGCGTCACAGATACGCAGTATTTT; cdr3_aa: CAWSRTSVTDTQYF
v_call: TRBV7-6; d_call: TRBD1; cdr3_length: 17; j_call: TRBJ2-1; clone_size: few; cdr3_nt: TGTGCCAGCAGCGGACAGGGCAGTTGGGGTTCCTACAATGAGCAGTTCTTC; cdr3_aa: CASSGQGSWGSYNEQFF
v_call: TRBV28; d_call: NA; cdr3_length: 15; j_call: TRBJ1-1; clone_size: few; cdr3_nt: TGTGCCAGCAGCCCAGGGGTAACCACGAACACTGAAGCTTTCTTT; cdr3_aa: CASSPGVTTNTEAFF
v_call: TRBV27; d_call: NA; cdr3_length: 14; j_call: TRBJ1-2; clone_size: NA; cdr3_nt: TGTGCCAGCAGTAGACAGGCGTCTTTTTATGGCTACACCTTC; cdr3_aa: CASSRQASFYGYTF
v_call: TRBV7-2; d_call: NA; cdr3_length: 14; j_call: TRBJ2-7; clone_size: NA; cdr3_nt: TGTGCCAGCAGCTTAGTTAGGGGCTCCCACGAGCAGTACTTC; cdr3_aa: CASSLVRGSHEQYF
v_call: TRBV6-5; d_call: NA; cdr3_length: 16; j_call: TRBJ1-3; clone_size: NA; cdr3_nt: TGTGCCAGCAGTTACTCGAGCGCCGGGGAGGAGGACACCATATATTTT; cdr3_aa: CASSYSSAGEEDTIYF
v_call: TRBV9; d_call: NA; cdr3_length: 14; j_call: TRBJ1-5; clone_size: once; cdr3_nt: TGTGCCAGCAGCGGCGGGACCTCAGGGCAGCCCCAGCATTTT; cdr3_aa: CASSGGTSGQPQHF
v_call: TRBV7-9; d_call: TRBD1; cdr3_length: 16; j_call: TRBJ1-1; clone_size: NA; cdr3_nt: TGTTCCAGCAGCTTCTCGAGGACAGGGATGAACACTGAAGCTTTCTTT; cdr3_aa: CSSSFSRTGMNTEAFF
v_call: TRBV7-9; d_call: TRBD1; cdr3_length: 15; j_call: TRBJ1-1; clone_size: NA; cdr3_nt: TGTGCCAGCAGCTTAGAAGACAGGGATGACACTGAAGCTTTCTTT; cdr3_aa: CASSLEDRDDTEAFF
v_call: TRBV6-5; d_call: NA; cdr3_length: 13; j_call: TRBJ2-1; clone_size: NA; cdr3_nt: TGTGCCAGCAGCCGACTAGGGGGGGAGGAGCAGTTCTTC; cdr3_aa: CASSRLGGEEQFF
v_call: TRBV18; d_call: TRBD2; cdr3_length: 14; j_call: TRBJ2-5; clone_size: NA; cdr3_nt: TGTGCCAGCTCACCATTAGGGGAGGGAGAGACCCAGTACTTC; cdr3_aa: CASSPLGEGETQYF
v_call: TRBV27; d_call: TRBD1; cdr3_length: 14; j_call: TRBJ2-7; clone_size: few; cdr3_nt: TGTGCCAGCAGTTGGGGACAGAGCTCCTACGAGCAGTACTTC; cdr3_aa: CASSWGQSSYEQYF
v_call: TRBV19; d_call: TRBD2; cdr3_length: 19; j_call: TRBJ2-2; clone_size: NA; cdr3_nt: TGTGCCAGTAGTATCGGGACTAGCGGGGGTTACAGTTATACCGGGGAGCTGTTTTTT; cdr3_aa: CASSIGTSGGYSYTGELFF
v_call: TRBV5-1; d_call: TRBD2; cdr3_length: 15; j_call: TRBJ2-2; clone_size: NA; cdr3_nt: TGCGCCAGCAGCAGAAGACTAGCGGGGGACGGGGAGCTGTTTTTT; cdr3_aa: CASSRRLAGDGELFF
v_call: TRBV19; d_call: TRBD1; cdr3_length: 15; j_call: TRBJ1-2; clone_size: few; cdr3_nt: TGTGCCAGTAGTATGGTTTACAGGGGGCTCGAGGGCTACACCTTC; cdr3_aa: CASSMVYRGLEGYTF
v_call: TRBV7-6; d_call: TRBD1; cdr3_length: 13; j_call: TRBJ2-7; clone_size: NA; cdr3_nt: TGTGCCAGCAGCTCGACCACAGGGGCCGAGCAGTACTTC; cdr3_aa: CASSSTTGAEQYF
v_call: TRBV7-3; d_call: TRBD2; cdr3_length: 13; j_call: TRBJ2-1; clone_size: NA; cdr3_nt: TGTGCCAGCAGCTCTCAACCTAGCGGGGGGGTGTTCTTC; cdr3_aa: CASSSQPSGGVFF
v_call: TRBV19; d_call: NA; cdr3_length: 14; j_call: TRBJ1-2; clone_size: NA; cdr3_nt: TGTGCCAGTACCCCCGGGGGGCTTAACTATGGCTACACCTTC; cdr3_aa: CASTPGGLNYGYTF
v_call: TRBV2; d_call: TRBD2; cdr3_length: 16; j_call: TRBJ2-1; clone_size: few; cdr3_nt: TGTGCCAGCAGTGTGCCTTGGGGGGGCTCCTACAATGAGCAGTTCTTC; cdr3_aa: CASSVPWGGSYNEQFF
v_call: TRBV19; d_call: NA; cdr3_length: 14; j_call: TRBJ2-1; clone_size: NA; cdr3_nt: TGTGCCAGTAGTTTGAGGCCAACTAACAATGAGCAGTTCTTC; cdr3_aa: CASSLRPTNNEQFF
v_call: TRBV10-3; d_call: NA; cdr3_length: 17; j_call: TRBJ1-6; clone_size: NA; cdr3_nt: TGTGCCATCAGTGAGGACGTCCTCGGGTCCTATAATTCACCCCTCCACTTT; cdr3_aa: CAISEDVLGSYNSPLHF
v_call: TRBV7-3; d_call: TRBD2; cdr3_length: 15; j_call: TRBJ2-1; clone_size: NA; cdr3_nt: TGTGCCAGCAGCTCGTCAACTAGCGGGGTCAGTGAGCAGTTCTTC; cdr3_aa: CASSSSTSGVSEQFF
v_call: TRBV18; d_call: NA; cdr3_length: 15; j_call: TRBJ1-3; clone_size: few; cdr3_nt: TGTGCCAGCTCACCAATGGAGAGCTCTGGAAACACCATATATTTT; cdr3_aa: CASSPMESSGNTIYF
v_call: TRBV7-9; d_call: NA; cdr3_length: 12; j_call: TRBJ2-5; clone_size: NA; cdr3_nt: TGTTCCAGCAGCTACGGCCAAGAGACCCAGTACTTC; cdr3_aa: CSSSYGQETQYF
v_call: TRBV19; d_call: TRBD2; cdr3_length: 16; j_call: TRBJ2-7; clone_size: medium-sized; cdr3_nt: TGTGCCAGTAGTACCACGACTAGCGCACCCCCCTACGAGCAGTACTTC; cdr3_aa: CASSTTTSAPPYEQYF
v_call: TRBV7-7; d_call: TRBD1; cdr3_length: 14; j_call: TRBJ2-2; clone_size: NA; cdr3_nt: TGTGCCAGCAGCTTAGGGACAGGGACCGGGGAGCTGTTTTTT; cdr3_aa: CASSLGTGTGELFF